This T cell receptor (beta chain) was identified in a study of shared clonotypes between healthy human individuals. Study background: Plates per donor: three CD4 naive, three CD4 memory, two CD8 naive, one CD8 memory.

The study enrolled healthy HIV-negative adults without recent acute infections or vaccinations as donors. Naive CD45RA+ and memory CD45RA-negative subsets were split from CD4+ cells. Here immunoSEQ multiplex PCR was the method, and the copy in TCRdb shows in-frame clones only, minus some. Of roughly 1,000,000 clones detected, 70% to 80% appear once; the ten largest clones hold 0.5% to 0.6%. The TCR comes from a man aged 18 to 29 in good health. Some clones in this sample may be carry-over from other donors' samples. The sample consisted of memory CD4+ T cells from PBMCs. Subset defined: CD45RA-negative fraction.

In nucleotides, the CDR3 is TGTGCCAGTAGTTTCAACAGGGGAAACATTCAGTACTTC. It translates to CASSFNRGNIQYF. The V gene is TRBV19, the J gene TRBJ2-4; 7 bases are a match to TRBD1. The germline V gene encodes CDR1 LNHDA and CDR2 SQIVND (reference sequence). Trimming removed 5 bases from V and 6 bases from J; junction bases left unmatched: 4. This CDR3 has 13 residues.